The 21 T cell receptor beta chains below come from one sample, sequenced in a study of cytomegalovirus exposure and HLA in healthy donors. Primers: 60 Vbeta forward and 13 Jbeta reverse. The assay was immunoSEQ multiplex PCR, and TCRdb's table has in-frame clones only and misses some. The sample includes about 92,000 clones, 69% of them seen just once. Sequenced material: PBMCs. The receptors come from a man aged 50-60 years in good health and CMV-seronegative.

The chain employs TRBV5-4 and TRBJ1-4; tentatively, D is TRBD1 (6 bases). V was shortened by 1 base and J by 8 bases, with 12 bases between the two germline ends. CDR3 length equals 14 residues. Germline V CDR1 and CDR2: SGHNT, YYREEE (reference sequence). The DNA for the CDR3 is TGTGCCAGCAGCTTGTGGGGGGGCCAAGAAAAACTGTTTTTT. As protein: CASSLWGGQEKLFF.

Comment on this clone: One end of the junction fails to match germline, which may point to a read error. V and J are TRBV2 and TRBJ2-5; 8 positions match TRBD2. Germline CDR1 and CDR2: SNHLY and FYNNEI. This CDR3 has 12 amino acids. CDR3 coding DNA: TGTGCCAGCATTGAAGAGCGGGGGCGTGAGTACTTC. Protein sequence: CASIEERGREYF.

This chain connects TRBV19 to TRBJ1-5; 10 nucleotides line up with TRBD1. This CDR3 has 16 residues. Germline V CDR1 and CDR2: LNHDA, SQIVND (reference sequence). The ends lost 4 bases at V and 3 bases at J; junction bases unmatched: 6. CDR3: CASSRDRGRYNQPQHF. The CDR3 nucleotides are TGTGCCAGTAGTAGGGACAGGGGAAGATACAATCAGCCCCAGCATTTT.

This clone was recorded only once. The rearrangement links TRBV5-1 to TRBJ2-1; TRBD2 agrees at 10 bases. This CDR3 comprises 15 residues. The V gene end was trimmed by 0 bases and the J gene end by 9 bases; junction bases not matched to a gene: 6. Germline V gene lookup returns CDR1 SGHRS and CDR2 YFSETQ. CDR3 residues: CASSLAIAGGLEQFF. The CDR3 DNA reads TGCGCCAGCAGCTTGGCCATAGCGGGGGGTCTTGAGCAGTTCTTC.

The CDR3 DNA reads TGTGCCACGCTAAACCTACAGGAGAACACCGGGGAGCTGTTTTTT. The encoded protein is CATLNLQENTGELFF. The chain combines TRBV6-5 with TRBJ2-2; tentatively, D is TRBD1 (5 bases). CDR1 and CDR2 from the germline V gene are MNHEY and SVGAGI. The CDR3 has 15 amino acids. Deletions cut 10 bases from V and 1 base from J, with 16 bases between.

A word on this clone: A much larger clone lies one base from this, so it may be a read error. The genes are TRBV7-3 and TRBJ2-1, with D perhaps TRBD1 (5 bases). The CDR3 loop spans 14 amino acids. The ends were cut back, 2 bases at V and 0 bases at J, with 5 bases in the middle. Germline CDR1 SGHTA, CDR2 FQGTGA. The chain's CDR3 is CASSLQGSYNEQFF. The CDR3, as DNA: TGTGCCAGCAGCTTACAGGGCTCCTACAATGAGCAGTTCTTC.

The rearrangement links TRBV19 to TRBJ2-5; 12 bases agree with TRBD2. Germline V gene sequence: CDR1 LNHDA, CDR2 SQIVND (reference sequence). J lost 5 bases, V lost 9 bases, and 7 bases had no gene match. There are 14 residues in the CDR3. The CDR3 reads CARRTSGIGETQYF. CDR3 nucleotides: TGTGCCAGGAGGACTAGCGGGATAGGCGAGACCCAGTACTTC.

The chain combines TRBV29-1 with TRBJ2-3; 8 bases agree with TRBD1. CDR3 size: 14 residues. The germline V gene has CDR1 SQVTM and CDR2 ANQGSEA. After removal of 4 bases from V and 1 base from J, the junction contained 4 bases not matched to a gene. The CDR3 loop reads CSVVDRGRTDTQYF. For the CDR3, the DNA is TGCAGCGTTGTCGACAGGGGTCGCACAGATACGCAGTATTTT.

The rearrangement joins TRBV5-1 to TRBJ1-2, with D possibly matching TRBD1 (6 bases). The CDR3 has 14 amino acids. Trimming cost V 4 bases and J 7 bases, with 17 bases left between them. CDR1 SGHRS and CDR2 YFSETQ come from the germline V gene. The CDR3 DNA sequence: TGCGCCAGCAGCGCCGGACAGTCAGGGCTTGGCTACACCTTC. Translation: CASSAGQSGLGYTF.

A single count supports this clone. V and J are TRBV2 and TRBJ2-7; D is ambiguous. The CDR3 is made up of 16 amino acids. Germline CDR1 is SNHLY and CDR2 is FYNNEI. The germline V and J ends were trimmed by 1 base and 0 bases, with 13 bases remaining between them. In DNA, the CDR3 is TGTGCCAGCAGTGAAGGCCCTAGTCTAAGCTCCTACGAGCAGTACGTC. Its protein product is CASSEGPSLSSYEQYV.

There are a few counts of this clone. The rearrangement links TRBV10-3 to TRBJ2-7; D is perhaps TRBD1 (6 bases). Deletions cut 8 bases from V and 5 bases from J, with 10 bases between. The germline V gene encodes CDR1 ENHRY and CDR2 SYGVKD. This CDR3 has 11 amino acids. DNA of the CDR3: TGTGCCATCCGACAGGTCGACGAGCAGTACTTC. Its protein is CAIRQVDEQYF.

The chain recombines TRBV7-8 with TRBJ1-2, with 8 nucleotides matching TRBD1. The CDR3 covers 12 residues. The trim removed 4 bases at V and 7 bases at J, leaving 2 bases unmatched. Germline-derived CDR1 and CDR2 are SGHVS and FQNEAQ. The CDR3 spells CASSSDRVGYTF. The CDR3 DNA is TGTGCCAGCAGCTCGGACAGGGTTGGCTACACCTTC.

This sequence joins TRBV5-1 and TRBJ2-5; 8 bases line up with TRBD1. From germline, CDR1 is SGHRS and CDR2 YFSETQ. The V and J ends lost 4 bases and 4 bases, in that order; junction bases with no gene match: 3. The CDR3 length is 13 residues. The CDR3 sequence is CASSPGQGETQYF. DNA of the CDR3: TGCGCCAGCAGCCCCGGACAGGGAGAGACCCAGTACTTC.

This clone was counted between two and nine times. The genes are TRBV7-6 and TRBJ1-4; D not resolved. The CDR3 is 13 amino acids. The V end lost 5 bases, the J end lost 7 bases, and 11 bases lay between the germline ends. Germline V lookup: CDR1 SGHVS, CDR2 FNYEAQ. The CDR3 DNA reads TGTGCCAGCAGCCCCATACCGGGTGAAAAACTGTTTTTT. This gives the protein CASSPIPGEKLFF.

The chain is built from TRBV2 and TRBJ2-7; 9 bases are a match to TRBD1. The length of the CDR3 is 11 residues. Trimming at V came to 6 bases and at J to 6 bases, leaving 0 bases not matched to a gene. The germline CDR1 and CDR2 sequences are SNHLY and FYNNEI. CDR3 amino acids: CASRDRGEQYF. The CDR3 coding sequence is TGTGCCAGCAGGGACAGGGGCGAGCAGTACTTC.

The chain combines TRBV4-2 with TRBJ1-4, with unresolved D. Germline CDR1 is LGHNA and CDR2 is YNFKEQ. The CDR3 runs to 17 residues. The V and J ends lost 0 bases and 2 bases respectively, with 13 bases between them. The DNA for the CDR3 is TGTGCCAGCAGCCAAGAGAAGACGACATACACTAATGAAAAACTGTTTTTT. Translation: CASSQEKTTYTNEKLFF.

The chain couples TRBV2 to TRBJ1-1, with D possibly matching TRBD1 (5 bases). Trimming took 8 bases from V and 0 from J, leaving 13 bases between them. The germline V gene has CDR1 SNHLY and CDR2 FYNNEI. The CDR3 extends over 14 amino acids. The CDR3 bases are TGTGCCAGCGCATCTGGACACTTGAACACTGAAGCTTTCTTT. This gives the protein CASASGHLNTEAFF.

The chain uses TRBV9 and TRBJ2-3, with 8 bases identical to TRBD2. The germline V gene encodes CDR1 SGDLS and CDR2 YYNGEE. The trim removed 3 bases at V and 0 bases at J, leaving 3 bases unmatched. The CDR3 contains 15 residues. The chain's CDR3 is CASSATSASTDTQYF. The CDR3 region has the DNA TGTGCCAGCAGCGCGACTAGCGCTAGCACAGATACGCAGTATTTT.

The chain combines TRBV7-9 with TRBJ2-7; the D gene is possibly TRBD2 (5 bases). CDR1 and CDR2 from the germline V gene are SEHNR and FQNEAQ (reference sequence). The V gene lost 1 base and the J gene lost 2 bases, with 15 bases spanning the gap. The CDR3 runs to 16 residues. CDR3 nucleotide sequence: TGTGCCAGCAGCTTAGGGAAAGGGTGGGGAGCCTACGAGCAGTACTTC. Amino acid sequence: CASSLGKGWGAYEQYF.

There are a few counts of this clone. The rearrangement uses TRBV9 and TRBJ2-1, with 8 bases aligning to TRBD1. Trimming cost V 3 bases and J 4 bases; bases outside gene matches: 6. Germline values: CDR1 SGDLS, CDR2 YYNGEE. There are 15 residues in the CDR3. This CDR3 is CASSAQGVGYNEQFF. CDR3 sequence (DNA): TGTGCCAGCAGCGCACAGGGGGTTGGGTACAATGAGCAGTTCTTC.

The rearrangement links TRBV7-3 to TRBJ2-6, with D possibly being TRBD1 (6 bases). Trimming pared 2 bases from V and 2 bases from J, leaving 13 bases between. The CDR3 contains 17 residues. CDR1 and CDR2 from the germline V gene are SGHTA and FQGTGA. CDR3 in amino acids: CASSLANWTAGANVLTF. DNA of the CDR3: TGTGCCAGCAGCTTAGCCAATTGGACAGCTGGGGCCAACGTCCTGACTTTC. Full variable domain (remainder filled in from reference TRBV7-3 and TRBJ2-6): GAGVSQTPSNKVTEKGKYVELRCDPISGHTALYWYRQSLGQGPEFLIYFQGTGAADDSGLPNDRFFAVRPEGSVSTLKIQRTERGDSAVYLCASSLANWTAGANVLTFGAGSRLTVL.